The 6 T cell receptor beta chains given below trace back to one sample, sequenced in a study of vaccination and CD4 T cells after COVID-19. With the Oncomine TCR Beta short-read assay, DNA from cultured CD4+ T cells was sequenced. TCRdb re-called the PCR reads through MiXCR, storing one row per CDR3 protein. The table has about 5,600 distinct CDR3 sequences, roughly 50% seen once. Treatment meaning: approximately 9-day PBMC culture with coronavirus spike peptide pools or control peptides (ViraFEST assay). Their antigen targets remain unknown. Material: CD4+ T cells from blood, cultured in vitro. Receptors originate from a human donor who had recovered from COVID-19.

The chain recombines TRBV7-2 with TRBJ2-3, with TRBD1 as a possible D gene (6 bases). Germline assignment: CDR1 SGHTA and CDR2 FQGNSA. This CDR3 has 16 amino acids. V was shortened by 3 bases and J by 1 base, with 14 bases between the two germline ends. The CDR3 sequence: CASSFRGPTGTDTQYF. The CDR3 DNA reads TGTGCCAGCAGCTTCAGGGGCCCCACAGGCACAGATACGCAGTATTTT.

The genes are TRBV20-1 and TRBJ2-5, with 7 bases identical to TRBD2. Germline CDR1 is DFQATT and CDR2 is SNEGSKA (reference sequence). J was trimmed by 0 bases and V by 3 bases; bases with no gene match: 7. The CDR3 spans 15 residues. The CDR3 sequence: CSASGRGSNQETQYF. Written as DNA, the CDR3 is TGCAGTGCTAGTGGGCGGGGGAGCAACCAAGAGACCCAGTACTTC.

There are a few counts of this clonotype. This CDR3 is CSATRIYSSYNEQFF. DNA of the CDR3: TGCAGTGCCACTAGGATTTATAGCTCCTACAATGAGCAGTTCTTC. The V gene is TRBV20-1, the J gene TRBJ2-1; D may be TRBD2 (5 bases). The CDR3 extends over 15 amino acids. Looked up from germline, CDR1 is DFQATT and CDR2 is SNEGSKA (reference sequence). Deletions cut 6 bases from V and 0 bases from J, with 15 bases between.

The chain carries TRBV7-9 and TRBJ2-3; TRBD2 might be the D (6 bases). CDR3 length: 15 residues. V lost 5 bases and J lost 2, with 14 bases in between. CDR1 is SEHNR, CDR2 FQNEAQ, per germline (reference sequence). CDR3 residues: CASSPTGGYTDTQYF. CDR3 DNA: TGTGCCAGCAGCCCGACCGGGGGATACACAGATACGCAGTATTTT. Based on the CDR3 plus reference TRBV7-9 and TRBJ2-3, the full variable domain is DTGVSQNPRHKITKRGQNVTFRCDPISEHNRLYWYRQTLGQGPEFLTYFQNEAQLEKSRLLSDRFSAERPKGSFSTLEIQRTEQGDSAMYLCASSPTGGYTDTQYFGPGTRLTVL.

The J gene is TRBJ2-2, the V gene TRBV2; tentatively, D is TRBD1 (6 bases). This CDR3 is 15 amino acids long. Germline values: CDR1 SNHLY, CDR2 FYNNEI. V lost 6 bases to trimming and J lost 3 bases, with 14 bases between them. CDR3 DNA sequence: TGTGCCAGCAGGACAGGTATTTTGGACACCGGGGAGCTGTTTTTT. Translated: CASRTGILDTGELFF. The full variable domain, completed using reference TRBV2 and TRBJ2-2, is EPEVTQTPSHQVTQMGQEVILRCVPISNHLYFYWYRQILGQKVEFLVSFYNNEISEKSEIFDDQFSVERPDGSNFTLKIRSTKLEDSAMYFCASRTGILDTGELFFGEGSRLTVL.

The J gene is TRBJ2-1, the V gene TRBV7-2; 7 bases map to TRBD2. Germline CDR1 and CDR2: SGHTA and FQGNSA. CDR3 length equals 16 residues. V gave up 2 bases and J gave up 5 bases; unmatched junction bases: 9. CDR3 loop: CASSLFAIGGNNEQFF. CDR3 in DNA: TGTGCCAGCAGCTTATTCGCTATCGGGGGGAACAATGAGCAGTTCTTC.